Reported below is one T cell receptor beta chain. What it binds is not known. This record belongs to a study of Ad26.COV2.S vaccination and SARS-CoV-2 variants. Here immunoSEQ multiplex PCR was the method, and the copy in TCRdb shows in-frame clones only, minus some. This sample has about 680,000 clones, with around 92% found just once. Treatment given: approximately 18 received Ad26.COV2.S at low or high dose, single or two shots; roughly 5 received placebo; per-sample allocation not given. The samples were gathered on day 63 after the first injection of vaccine or placebo. The CDR3 runs 16 residues. Looked up from germline, CDR1 is MGHRA and CDR2 is YSYEKL. V lost 0 bases and J lost 7, with 13 bases in between. The study's findings and limits: Substantial breadth in spike-specific CD8+ and CD4+ T cell responses was reportedly seen after vaccination. Researchers cautioned that TCR breadth and depth analyses may have underestimated total T cell responses.

The V gene is TRBV4-1, the J gene TRBJ1-6; D is unresolved. The material was peripheral blood, obtained in a trial of Ad26.COV2.S vaccine versus placebo. This TCR came from a person aged 18-60 years who received the Ad26.COV2.S COVID-19 vaccine or a placebo. The CDR3 DNA sequence: TGCGCCAGCAGCCAAGATCAAAGGGTTCGAAATTCACCCCTCCACTTT. Translating it yields CASSQDQRVRNSPLHF.